This T cell receptor (beta chain) was found in a study of T cells expressing NK-cell markers. Study background: All TCR beta repertoires analysed originated from sorted CD3+CD56+NKG2C+, CD3+CD56+NKG2C- and CD3+CD56-NKG2C+ T cells. Study outcomes and limitations: In about 6 donors, dominant NKG2C+ clonotypes were about 1.0-7.5% of CD8+ T cells.

Worth noting for this clonotype: Its antigen remains unknown.

The germline V gene has CDR1 KGHDR and CDR2 SFDVKD. The CDR3 extends over 17 amino acids. TCRdb reprocessed the 5' RACE reads and reports one entry per CDR3 protein, with no DNA. The listing contains some 390,000 distinct CDR3 sequences. The TCR was taken from a woman aged 45-65 years in good health. The sample was blood T cells: a sorted CD56 or NKG2C T cell subset, CD4+ or CD8+ T cells, or bulk PBMC T cells (not recorded which). The gene calls are TRBV24-1 and TRBJ2-1; no DNA is available, so the TRBD1 call from TCRdb remains unchecked. CDR3 protein: CATSDPPPTGSTNEQFF.